One and the same sample provided the 27 T cell receptor beta chains below, sequenced in a study of shared clonotypes between healthy human individuals. Clones were sequenced by immunoSEQ multiplex PCR, and TCRdb holds only the in-frame ones, with some missing. The table lists approximately 2,000,000 clones, 85% to 95% of them singletons. Sequenced material: naive CD4+ T cells from PBMCs. This sample's subset: CD45RA+ positively selected. All receptors come from a man younger than 35 in good health. Some clones in this sample may be carry-over from other donors' samples.

The chain is built from TRBV18 and TRBJ1-3; 7 bases match TRBD1. The trim removed 3 bases at V and 2 bases at J, leaving 7 bases unmatched. Germline CDR1 and CDR2: KGHSH and LQKENI. This CDR3 contains 16 residues. In nucleotides, the CDR3 is TGTGCCAGCTCACCTAACCGGGACAGAACTGGAAACACCATATATTTT. Amino acids: CASSPNRDRTGNTIYF. The entire variable domain, with the rest obtained from reference TRBV18 and TRBJ1-3, is as follows: NAGVMQNPRHLVRRRGQEARLRCSPMKGHSHVYWYRQLPEEGLKFMVYLQKENIIDESGMPKERFSAEFPKEGPSILRIQQVVRGDSAAYFCASSPNRDRTGNTIYFGEGSWLTVV.

The chain recombines TRBV4-1 with TRBJ2-3; 7 bases agree with TRBD2. J lost 4 bases, V lost 6 bases, and 19 bases had no gene match. The CDR3 contains 18 residues. Germline V gene data show CDR1 as MGHRA and CDR2 as YSYEKL. The CDR3 protein is CASRGADSGTINSDTQYF. Here the CDR3 DNA reads TGCGCCAGCAGGGGTGCGGATTCCGGGACTATCAATTCAGATACGCAGTATTTT.

This sequence joins TRBV28 and TRBJ2-1; D is perhaps TRBD2 (6 bases). V lost 10 bases and J 1 base, leaving 17 bases between the germline ends. The CDR3 sequence is 15 residues long. Germline V lookup: CDR1 MDHEN, CDR2 SYDVKM. The CDR3 spells CATSGYGTSYNEQFF. The CDR3 bases are TGTGCCACCTCAGGGTACGGGACTTCCTACAATGAGCAGTTCTTC.

This rearrangement joins TRBV25-1 to TRBJ2-6, with D possibly TRBD1 on 6 matching bases. V was clipped by 6 bases and J by 0 bases, with 9 bases between them. The CDR3 is 15 residues long. Germline CDR1 reads MGHDK; CDR2 reads SYGVNS. The chain's CDR3 is CASSKQGSGANVLTF. The CDR3 DNA reads as TGTGCCAGCAGCAAACAGGGCTCTGGGGCCAACGTCCTGACTTTC.

This clone was recorded only once. The rearrangement joins TRBV9 to TRBJ2-7; TRBD2 matches at 9 bases. The CDR3 runs 18 residues. V lost 4 bases, J lost 3 bases, and 17 bases stayed unmatched. Germline V gives CDR1 SGDLS, CDR2 YYNGEE. The CDR3 nucleotides are TGTGCCAGCAGCCCAAATCGACGGGCTAGCGGGACAGACTACGAGCAGTACTTC. Translation: CASSPNRRASGTDYEQYF.

This sequence joins TRBV7-9 and TRBJ2-1; 14 positions agree with TRBD2. CDR1 is SEHNR, CDR2 FQNEAQ, per germline (reference sequence). With 5 bases clipped from V and 2 bases from J, the junction kept 5 bases outside the gene matches. The CDR3 is made up of 17 amino acids. Written as DNA, the CDR3 is TGTGCCAGCAGCGGGCGACTAGCGGGAGGGACCTACAATGAGCAGTTCTTC. Protein sequence: CASSGRLAGGTYNEQFF.

This rearrangement joins TRBV5-1 to TRBJ2-5; 7 bases match TRBD1. This CDR3 spans 11 amino acids. Trimming at V came to 4 bases and at J to 9 bases, leaving 3 bases not matched to a gene. Germline-derived CDR1 and CDR2 are SGHRS and YFSETQ. CDR3 sequence (DNA): TGCGCCAGCAGCGCAGACAGGGCCCAGTACTTC. It translates to CASSADRAQYF.

About this clone itself: Other nucleotide sequences in the sample specify the same CDR3. The J gene is TRBJ2-5, the V gene TRBV19; 8 nucleotides match TRBD1. This CDR3 is built from 14 residues. The V and J ends lost 4 bases and 2 bases, in that order; junction bases with no gene match: 3. CDR1 and CDR2 from the germline V gene are LNHDA and SQIVND (reference sequence). CDR3 in DNA: TGTGCCAGTAGTACCTGGACAGGGCAAGAGACCCAGTACTTC. Protein: CASSTWTGQETQYF.

The rearrangement links TRBV7-2 to TRBJ2-1, with TRBD2 matching over 8 bases. Germline lookup yields CDR1 SGHTA and CDR2 FQGNSA. This CDR3 is built from 15 residues. V trimming: 1 base; J trimming: 10 bases; junction bases outside the gene matches: 9. The CDR3 DNA reads as TGTGCCAGCAGCTTAGGGGAGCTAGCGGGTTGGGAGCAGTTCTTC. This codes for CASSLGELAGWEQFF.

This chain uses TRBV6-1 with TRBJ2-2; a possible D gene is TRBD1 (6 bases). V gave up 4 bases and J gave up 5 bases, with 20 bases separating them. Germline CDR1 reads MNHNS; CDR2 reads SASEGT. CDR3 size: 17 residues. The DNA of the CDR3 is TGTGCCAGCAGTGTTCTTCTCAGGGGCGCAAGTACCGGGGAGCTGTTTTTT. Its translation: CASSVLLRGASTGELFF.

Regarding this clone: The identical CDR3 is also encoded by other nucleotide sequences in the sample. The rearrangement joins TRBV7-3 to TRBJ2-2, with no clear D. CDR1 SGHTA and CDR2 FQGTGA come from the germline V gene. Trimming took 3 bases from V and 5 from J, leaving 7 bases between them. This CDR3 spans 13 amino acids. The CDR3 spells CASSFGVTGELFF. CDR3 in DNA: TGTGCCAGCAGCTTTGGGGTAACCGGGGAGCTGTTTTTT.

The rearrangement uses TRBV9 and TRBJ1-2, with D perhaps matching TRBD1 (5 bases). V lost 2 bases and J 4 bases, leaving 21 bases between the germline ends. The CDR3 contains 17 residues. Germline loops: CDR1 SGDLS, CDR2 YYNGEE. CDR3 in DNA: TGTGCCAGCAGCGTTGGGAACACAGGCAACCGGGGCTATGGCTACACCTTC. Protein sequence: CASSVGNTGNRGYGYTF.

The sample holds a few counts of this clone. The rearrangement links TRBV28 to TRBJ1-1, with TRBD1 as a possible D gene (6 bases). Trimming left V 6 bases short and J 6 bases short, with 11 bases between. CDR3 length equals 12 residues. Germline CDR1 and CDR2: MDHEN and SYDVKM. CDR3: CASSFRTAEAFF. As DNA, the CDR3 is TGTGCCAGCAGCTTCCGGACAGCTGAAGCTTTCTTT.

This chain joins TRBV7-2 and TRBJ2-1, with a tentative D call TRBD1 (5 bases). CDR3 size: 11 residues. Between the trimmed V and J ends, which lost 0 bases and 13 bases, there was a span of 7 bases. The germline gives CDR1 SGHTA, CDR2 FQGNSA. The CDR3 sequence: CASSLAQGQFF. CDR3 in DNA: TGTGCCAGCAGCTTAGCCCAGGGACAGTTCTTC.

The rearrangement links TRBV5-4 to TRBJ1-2; 8 bases line up with TRBD1. With 4 bases clipped from V and 2 bases from J, the junction kept 4 bases outside the gene matches. Germline CDR1 reads SGHNT; CDR2 reads YYREEE (reference sequence). CDR3 length equals 14 residues. CDR3 DNA sequence: TGTGCCAGCAGCGGCGGACAGGGAAACTATGGCTACACCTTC. As protein: CASSGGQGNYGYTF.

The chain links TRBV28 to TRBJ2-5; 7 nucleotides line up with TRBD2. With 4 bases clipped from V and 3 bases from J, the junction kept 5 bases outside the gene matches. The CDR3 is 14 residues long. CDR1 is MDHEN, CDR2 SYDVKM, per germline. In nucleotides, the CDR3 is TGTGCCAGCAGTTCTCTCGGGACTAAAGAGACCCAGTACTTC. This sequence encodes CASSSLGTKETQYF.

V and J are TRBV5-1 and TRBJ2-5, with D perhaps assigned TRBD1 or TRBD2 (5 bases each). The V end lost 4 bases, the J end lost 3 bases, and 13 bases lay between the germline ends. Germline values: CDR1 SGHRS, CDR2 YFSETQ. The CDR3 is made up of 14 amino acids. The DNA for the CDR3 is TGCGCCAGCAGCGACCGGGACGGAAAAGAGACCCAGTACTTC. Protein: CASSDRDGKETQYF.

The V call is TRBV23-1, the J call TRBJ2-6; D ambiguous. TRBV23-1 is marked as an open reading frame, function uncertain. This CDR3 has 10 amino acids. Trimming stripped 5 bases from V and 15 bases from J, with 8 bases between. DNA for the CDR3: TGCGCCAGCAGTGGACCCGACCTGACTTTC. Encoded protein: CASSGPDLTF.

V usage is TRBV5-1 and J usage is TRBJ1-2; D unresolved. This CDR3 has 13 residues. The V gene lost 4 bases and the J gene lost 4 bases, with 11 bases spanning the gap. In germline, CDR1 is SGHRS, CDR2 YFSETQ. The CDR3 bases are TGCGCCAGCAGCCCGGATACCCTCTATGGCTACACCTTC. Translating gives CASSPDTLYGYTF.

The V call is TRBV18, the J call TRBJ2-7; D remains ambiguous. The CDR3 consists of 15 residues. The V and J ends lost 2 bases and 2 bases respectively, with 13 bases between them. The V gene's germline CDR1 is KGHSH and CDR2 LQKENI. CDR3 nucleotides: TGTGCCAGCTCACCATCCTCGGGCCTCCCCTACGAGCAGTACTTC. It yields the protein CASSPSSGLPYEQYF.

The gene calls are TRBV5-1 and TRBJ1-5; D not certain. This CDR3 has 15 residues. V lost 0 bases and J 3 bases, leaving 10 bases between the germline ends. The germline V gene has CDR1 SGHRS and CDR2 YFSETQ. The CDR3 loop reads CASSLGGGDNQPQHF. As DNA, the CDR3 is TGCGCCAGCAGCTTGGGTGGAGGTGACAATCAGCCCCAGCATTTT.

This sequence joins TRBV6-5 and TRBJ1-6; D gene unclear. V was cut by 7 bases and J by 10 bases, with 11 bases left in between. From germline, CDR1 is MNHEY and CDR2 SVGAGI. The CDR3 is 12 residues long. The CDR3 loop is CASKIYGSPLHF. Here the CDR3 DNA reads TGTGCCAGCAAAATCTATGGCTCACCCCTCCACTTT.

The chain is built from TRBV5-1 and TRBJ2-7; TRBD1 agrees at 7 bases. The J segment lost 3 bases and the V segment lost 1 base, leaving 4 bases of the junction unmatched. Germline loops: CDR1 SGHRS, CDR2 YFSETQ. The CDR3 totals 14 residues. The CDR3 here is CASSLLRDSYEQYF. DNA for the CDR3: TGCGCCAGCAGCTTGCTCCGGGACAGCTACGAGCAGTACTTC.

With respect to this clone: The same CDR3 can be traced to other DNA sequences in this sample. CDR3 loop: CASSLGGTDTQYF. The DNA for the CDR3 is TGTGCCAGCAGCTTAGGGGGAACCGATACGCAGTATTTT. The chain combines TRBV11-3 with TRBJ2-3; D gene unclear. Germline V gene data show CDR1 as SGHNT and CDR2 as YENEEA. Trimming took off 1 base at V and 6 bases at J, with 8 bases between the two ends. The length of the CDR3 is 13 residues.

The genes are TRBV9 and TRBJ2-1; D might be TRBD1 (6 bases). CDR3 length: 18 amino acids. CDR1 is SGDLS and CDR2 is YYNGEE in the germline V gene. V dropped 2 bases and J dropped 6 bases, with 24 bases sitting between them. The CDR3 region is CASSVAGRGQKGGNEQFF. DNA for the CDR3: TGTGCCAGCAGCGTCGCCGGAAGAGGCCAAAAAGGGGGCAATGAGCAGTTCTTC.

The V call is TRBV18, the J call TRBJ2-7; TRBD1 or TRBD2 may be the D gene (5 bases each). Trimming stripped 6 bases from V and 5 bases from J, with 14 bases between. Germline CDR1 and CDR2: KGHSH and LQKENI. CDR3 size: 13 residues. CDR3 sequence: CASSRDLQNEQYF. CDR3 bases: TGTGCCAGCTCCCGGGACCTTCAAAACGAGCAGTACTTC. Together with reference TRBV18 and TRBJ2-7, the CDR3 gives the full variable domain: NAGVMQNPRHLVRRRGQEARLRCSPMKGHSHVYWYRQLPEEGLKFMVYLQKENIIDESGMPKERFSAEFPKEGPSILRIQQVVRGDSAAYFCASSRDLQNEQYFGPGTRLTVT.

This CDR3 is CASSPTGHEQYF. CDR3 sequence (DNA): TGTGCCAGCTCACCTACAGGGCACGAGCAGTACTTC. This sequence joins TRBV18 and TRBJ2-7; a possible D gene is TRBD1 (6 bases). This CDR3 has 12 residues. The germline V gene encodes CDR1 KGHSH and CDR2 LQKENI. V lost 3 bases and J lost 5, with 8 bases in between.